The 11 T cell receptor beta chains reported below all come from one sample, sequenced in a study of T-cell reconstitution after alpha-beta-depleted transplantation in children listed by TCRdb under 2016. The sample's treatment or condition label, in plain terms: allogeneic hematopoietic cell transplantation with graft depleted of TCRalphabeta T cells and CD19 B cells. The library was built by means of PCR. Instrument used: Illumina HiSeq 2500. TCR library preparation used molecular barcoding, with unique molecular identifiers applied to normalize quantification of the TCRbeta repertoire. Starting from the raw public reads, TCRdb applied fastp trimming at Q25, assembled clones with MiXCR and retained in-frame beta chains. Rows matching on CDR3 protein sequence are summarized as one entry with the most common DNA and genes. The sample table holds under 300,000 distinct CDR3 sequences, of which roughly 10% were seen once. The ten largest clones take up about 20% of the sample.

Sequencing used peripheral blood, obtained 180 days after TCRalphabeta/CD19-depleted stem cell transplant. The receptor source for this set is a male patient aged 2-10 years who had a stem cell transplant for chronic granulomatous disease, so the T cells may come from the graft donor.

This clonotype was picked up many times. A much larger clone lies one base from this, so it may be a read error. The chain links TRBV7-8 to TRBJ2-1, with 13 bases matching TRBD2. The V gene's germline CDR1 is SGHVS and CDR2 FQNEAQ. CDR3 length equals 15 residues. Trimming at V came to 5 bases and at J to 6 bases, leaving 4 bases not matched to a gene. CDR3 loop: CASSPGLAGINEQFF. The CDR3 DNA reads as TGTGCCAGCAGCCCGGGACTAGCGGGAATCAATGAGCAGTTCTTC.

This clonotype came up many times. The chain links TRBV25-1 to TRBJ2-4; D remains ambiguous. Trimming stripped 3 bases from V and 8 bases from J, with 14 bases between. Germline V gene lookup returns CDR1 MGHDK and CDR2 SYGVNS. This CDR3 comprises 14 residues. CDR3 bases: TGTGCCAGCAGTGACCCCCCAATGGACGACATTCAGTACTTC. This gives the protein CASSDPPMDDIQYF.

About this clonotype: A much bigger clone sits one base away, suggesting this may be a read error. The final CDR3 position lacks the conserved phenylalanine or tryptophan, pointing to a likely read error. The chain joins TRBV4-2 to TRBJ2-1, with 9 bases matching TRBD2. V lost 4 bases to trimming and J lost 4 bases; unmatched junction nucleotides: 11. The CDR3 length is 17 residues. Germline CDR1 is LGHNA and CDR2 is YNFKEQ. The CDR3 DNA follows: TGTGCCAGCAGCCCGCGGGGCGGGGGGGCATATTACAATGAGCAGTTCTTA. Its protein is CASSPRGGGAYYNEQFL.

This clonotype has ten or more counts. CDR3 loop: CASSYSAGAFF. CDR3 DNA sequence: TGTGCCAGCAGTTACTCGGCAGGCGCTTTCTTT. This chain links TRBV6-6 with TRBJ1-1; unclear D gene. The CDR3 spans 11 residues. The germline CDR1 and CDR2 sequences are MNHNY and SVGAGI (reference sequence). The V gene lost 0 bases and the J gene lost 11 bases, with 7 bases spanning the gap.

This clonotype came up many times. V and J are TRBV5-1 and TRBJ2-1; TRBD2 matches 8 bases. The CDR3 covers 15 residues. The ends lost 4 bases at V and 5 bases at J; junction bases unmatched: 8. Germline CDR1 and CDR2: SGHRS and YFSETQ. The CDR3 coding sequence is TGCGCCAGCAGCCCCGTAGCGGGATTCCACAATGAGCAGTTCTTC. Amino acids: CASSPVAGFHNEQFF.

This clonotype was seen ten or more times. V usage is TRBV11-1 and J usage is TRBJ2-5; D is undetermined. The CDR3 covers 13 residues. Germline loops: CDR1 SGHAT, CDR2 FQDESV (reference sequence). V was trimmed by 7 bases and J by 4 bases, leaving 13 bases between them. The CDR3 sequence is CASNPGMGETQYF. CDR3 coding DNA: TGTGCCAGCAACCCAGGAATGGGAGAGACCCAGTACTTC.

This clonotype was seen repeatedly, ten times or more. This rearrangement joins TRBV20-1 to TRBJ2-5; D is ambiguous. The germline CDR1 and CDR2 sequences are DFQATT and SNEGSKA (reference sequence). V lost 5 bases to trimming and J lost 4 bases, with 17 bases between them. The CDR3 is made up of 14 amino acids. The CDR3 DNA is TGCAGTGCTGGGGTTTACGACCCGGCAGAGACCCAGTACTTC. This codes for CSAGVYDPAETQYF.

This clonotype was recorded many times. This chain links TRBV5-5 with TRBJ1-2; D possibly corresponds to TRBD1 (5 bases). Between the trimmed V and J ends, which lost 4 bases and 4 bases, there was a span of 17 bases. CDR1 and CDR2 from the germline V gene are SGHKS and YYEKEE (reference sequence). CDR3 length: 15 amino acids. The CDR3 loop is CASSPGRGSIYGYTF. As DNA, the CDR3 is TGTGCCAGCAGCCCGGGGCGGGGATCGATCTATGGCTACACCTTC.

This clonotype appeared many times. Written as DNA, the CDR3 is TGTGCCAGCAGCTTAGAATCCCGAGCTACCCAGTACTTC. Amino acid sequence: CASSLESRATQYF. The chain couples TRBV11-3 to TRBJ2-5; no definite D call. Germline V gene sequence: CDR1 SGHNT, CDR2 YENEEA. The CDR3 is 13 residues long. V gave up 0 bases and J gave up 8 bases, with 10 bases separating them.

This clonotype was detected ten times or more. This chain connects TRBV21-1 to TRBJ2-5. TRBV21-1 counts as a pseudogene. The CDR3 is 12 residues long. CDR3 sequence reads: CASSKYPETQYF. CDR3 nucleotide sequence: TGTGCCAGCAGCAAATATCCAGAGACCCAGTACTTC.

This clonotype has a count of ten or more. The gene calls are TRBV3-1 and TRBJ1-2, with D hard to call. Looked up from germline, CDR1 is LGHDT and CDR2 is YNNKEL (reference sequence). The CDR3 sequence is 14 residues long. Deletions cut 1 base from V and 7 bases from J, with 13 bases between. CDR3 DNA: TGTGCCAGCAGCCAAGTGAAGGGAAGTGGTGGCTACACCTTC. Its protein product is CASSQVKGSGGYTF.